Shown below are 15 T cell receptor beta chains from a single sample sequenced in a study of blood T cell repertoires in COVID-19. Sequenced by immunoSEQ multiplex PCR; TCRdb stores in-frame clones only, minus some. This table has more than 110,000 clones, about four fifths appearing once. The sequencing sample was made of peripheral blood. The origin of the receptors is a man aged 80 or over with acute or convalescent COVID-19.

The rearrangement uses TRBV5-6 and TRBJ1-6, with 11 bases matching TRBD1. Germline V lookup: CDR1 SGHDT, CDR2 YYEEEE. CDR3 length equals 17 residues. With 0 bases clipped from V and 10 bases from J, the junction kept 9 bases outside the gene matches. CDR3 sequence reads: CASSLGLRGQGASPLHF. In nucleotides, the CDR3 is TGTGCCAGCAGCTTGGGACTCAGAGGACAGGGGGCCTCACCCCTCCACTTT.

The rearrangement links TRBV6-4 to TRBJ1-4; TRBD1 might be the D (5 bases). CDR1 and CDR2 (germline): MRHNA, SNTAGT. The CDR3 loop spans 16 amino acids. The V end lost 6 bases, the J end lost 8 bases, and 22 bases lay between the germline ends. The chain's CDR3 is CASRKGDGVVGEKLFF. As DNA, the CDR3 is TGTGCCAGCAGAAAAGGGGATGGGGTAGTAGGAGAAAAACTGTTTTTT.

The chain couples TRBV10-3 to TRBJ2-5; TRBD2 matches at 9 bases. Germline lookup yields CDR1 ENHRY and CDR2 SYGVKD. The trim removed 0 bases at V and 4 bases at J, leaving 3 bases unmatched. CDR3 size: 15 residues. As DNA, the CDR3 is TGTGCCATCAGTGAGTCTGGCGGGGGGGGAGAGACCCAGTACTTC. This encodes CAISESGGGGETQYF.

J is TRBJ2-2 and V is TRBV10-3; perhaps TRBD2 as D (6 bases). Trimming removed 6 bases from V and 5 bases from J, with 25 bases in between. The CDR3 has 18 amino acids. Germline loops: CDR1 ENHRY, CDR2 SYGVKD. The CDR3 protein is CAISAHEPRGPRTGELFF. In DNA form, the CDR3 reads TGTGCCATCAGCGCTCATGAACCGCGGGGCCCAAGGACCGGGGAGCTGTTTTTT.

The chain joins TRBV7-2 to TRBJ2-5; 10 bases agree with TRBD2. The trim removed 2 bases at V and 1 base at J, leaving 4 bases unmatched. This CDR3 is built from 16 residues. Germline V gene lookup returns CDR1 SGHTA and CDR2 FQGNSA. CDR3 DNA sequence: TGTGCCAGCAGCTTAACTCGGACTAGCGGCCAAGAGACCCAGTACTTC. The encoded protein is CASSLTRTSGQETQYF.

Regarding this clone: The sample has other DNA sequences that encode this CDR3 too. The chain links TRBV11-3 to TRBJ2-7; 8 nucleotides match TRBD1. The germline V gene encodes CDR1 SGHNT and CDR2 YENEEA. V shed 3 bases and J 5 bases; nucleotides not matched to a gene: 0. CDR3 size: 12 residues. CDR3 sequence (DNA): TGTGCCAGCAGCTTGGACAGGGACGAGCAGTACTTC. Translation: CASSLDRDEQYF.

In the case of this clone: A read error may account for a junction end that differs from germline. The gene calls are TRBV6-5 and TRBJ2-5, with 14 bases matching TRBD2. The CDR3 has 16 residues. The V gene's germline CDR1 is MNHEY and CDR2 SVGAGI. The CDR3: CASIYGLAGGQETQYF. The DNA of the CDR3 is TGTGCCAGCATTTACGGACTAGCGGGGGGACAAGAGACCCAGTACTTC.

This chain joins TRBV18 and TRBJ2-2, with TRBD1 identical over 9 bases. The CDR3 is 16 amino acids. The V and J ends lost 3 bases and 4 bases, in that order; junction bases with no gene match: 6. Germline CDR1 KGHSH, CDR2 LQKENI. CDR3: CASSPRTGALTGELFF. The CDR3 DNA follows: TGTGCCAGCTCACCTCGGACAGGGGCCCTCACCGGGGAGCTGTTTTTT.

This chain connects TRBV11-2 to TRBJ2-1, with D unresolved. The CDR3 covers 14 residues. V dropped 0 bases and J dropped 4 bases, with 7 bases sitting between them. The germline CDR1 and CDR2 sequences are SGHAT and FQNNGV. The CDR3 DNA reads TGTGCCAGCAGCTTAGATCCCAGATACAATGAGCAGTTCTTC. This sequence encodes CASSLDPRYNEQFF.

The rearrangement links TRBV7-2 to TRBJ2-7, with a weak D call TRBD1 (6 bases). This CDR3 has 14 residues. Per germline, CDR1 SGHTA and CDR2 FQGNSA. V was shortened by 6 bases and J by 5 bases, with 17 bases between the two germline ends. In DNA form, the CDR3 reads TGTGCCAGCAGACTTGGGGGCTCCGGGGACGAGCAGTACTTC. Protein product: CASRLGGSGDEQYF. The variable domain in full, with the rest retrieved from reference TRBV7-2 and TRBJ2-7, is GAGVSQSPSNKVTEKGKDVELRCDPISGHTALYWYRQSLGQGLEFLIYFQGNSAPDKSGLPSDRFSAERTGGSVSTLTIQRTQQEDSAVYLCASRLGGSGDEQYFGPGTRLTVT.

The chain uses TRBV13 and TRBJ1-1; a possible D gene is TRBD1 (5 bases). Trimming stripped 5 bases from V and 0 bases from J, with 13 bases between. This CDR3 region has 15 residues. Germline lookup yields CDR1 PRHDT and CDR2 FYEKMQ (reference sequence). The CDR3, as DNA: TGTGCCAGCAGCCGTAGGACAAGTTTGAACACTGAAGCTTTCTTT. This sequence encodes CASSRRTSLNTEAFF.

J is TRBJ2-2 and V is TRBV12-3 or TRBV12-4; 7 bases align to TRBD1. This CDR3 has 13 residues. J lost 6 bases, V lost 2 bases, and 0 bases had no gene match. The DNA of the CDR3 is TGTGCCAGCAGTTTAAGGGGGCCCGGGGAGCTGTTTTTT. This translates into CASSLRGPGELFF.

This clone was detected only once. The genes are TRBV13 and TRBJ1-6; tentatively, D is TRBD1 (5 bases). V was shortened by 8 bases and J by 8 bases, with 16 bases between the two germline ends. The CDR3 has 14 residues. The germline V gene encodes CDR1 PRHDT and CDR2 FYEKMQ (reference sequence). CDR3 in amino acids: CASGAGPLDSPLHF. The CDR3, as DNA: TGTGCCAGCGGGGCAGGGCCATTAGATTCACCCCTCCACTTT. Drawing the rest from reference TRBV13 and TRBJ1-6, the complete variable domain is AAGVIQSPRHLIKEKRETATLKCYPIPRHDTVYWYQQGPGQDPQFLISFYEKMQSDKGSIPDRFSAQQFSDYHSELNMSSLELGDSALYFCASGAGPLDSPLHFGNGTRLTVT.

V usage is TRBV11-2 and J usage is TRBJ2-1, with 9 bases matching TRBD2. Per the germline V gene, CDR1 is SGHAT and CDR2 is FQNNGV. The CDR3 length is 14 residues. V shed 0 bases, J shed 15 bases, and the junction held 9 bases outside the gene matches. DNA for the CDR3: TGTGCCAGCAGCTTAGATCTCGCTAGCGGGGTAGCGTTCTTC. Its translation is CASSLDLASGVAFF.

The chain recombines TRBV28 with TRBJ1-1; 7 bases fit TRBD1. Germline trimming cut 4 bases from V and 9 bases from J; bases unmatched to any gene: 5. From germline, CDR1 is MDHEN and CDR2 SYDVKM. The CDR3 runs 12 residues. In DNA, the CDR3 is TGTGCCAGCAGTTCCACACAGGGGCAAGCTTTCTTT. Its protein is CASSSTQGQAFF.